These 3 T cell receptor beta chains originate from one sample sequenced in a study of blood T cells in healthy people across ages. For the second PCR, which ran for about 7 to 11 cycles, a sample-barcoded 5' primer and a J-beta primer mix were used. Each CDR3 protein gets one entry after TCRdb re-called the 5' RACE reads with MiXCR. The sample has roughly 800,000 distinct CDR3 sequences; approximately 25% are singletons. In addition, the sample was reused for a study of T cells of mothers and their children.

The sequenced sample consisted of blood. These receptor sequences come from a boy between 10 and 17 years old in good health.

The chain links TRBV27 to TRBJ1-1; weak D call: TRBD1 (6 bases). Looked up from germline, CDR1 is MNHEY and CDR2 is SMNVEV (reference sequence). V lost 0 bases to trimming and J lost 6 bases, with 17 bases between them. This CDR3 comprises 16 residues. Written as DNA, the CDR3 is TGTGCCAGCAGTTTATCCCTGGGACATTTTTCTTCTGAAGCTTTCTTT. Protein product: CASSLSLGHFSSEAFF.

This clonotype was observed a handful of times. The gene calls are TRBV7-2 and TRBJ2-1; D unclear. The V end was cut by 1 base, the J end by 3 bases, with 13 bases between. The CDR3 covers 16 residues. The V gene's germline CDR1 is SGHTA and CDR2 FQGNSA. The CDR3 loop reads CASSLGTLGRYNEQFF. The CDR3 region has the DNA TGTGCCAGCAGCTTAGGTACGTTGGGCCGCTACAATGAGCAGTTCTTC.

The chain combines TRBV29-1 with TRBJ2-7; TRBD1 matches 7 bases. There are 13 residues in the CDR3. The J segment lost 5 bases and the V segment lost 1 base, leaving 5 bases of the junction unmatched. The germline CDR1 and CDR2 sequences are SQVTM and ANQGSEA. CDR3: CSVEVQGMDEQYF. CDR3 bases: TGCAGCGTTGAAGTACAGGGGATGGACGAGCAGTACTTC.